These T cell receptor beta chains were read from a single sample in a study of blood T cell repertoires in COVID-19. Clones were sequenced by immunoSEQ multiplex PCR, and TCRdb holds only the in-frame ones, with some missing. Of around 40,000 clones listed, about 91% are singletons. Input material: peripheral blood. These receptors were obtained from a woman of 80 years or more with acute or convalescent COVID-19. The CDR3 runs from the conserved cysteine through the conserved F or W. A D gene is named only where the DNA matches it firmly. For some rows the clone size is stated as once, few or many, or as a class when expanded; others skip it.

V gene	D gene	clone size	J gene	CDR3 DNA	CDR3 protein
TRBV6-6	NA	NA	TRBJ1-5	TGTGCCAGCAGTAAGCTGGACGGACATAATCAGCCCCAGCATTTT	CASSKLDGHNQPQHF
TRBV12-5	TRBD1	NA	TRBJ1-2	TGTGCTAGTGGAGACGGGACAGGGGGTGGCTACACCTTC	CASGDGTGGGYTF
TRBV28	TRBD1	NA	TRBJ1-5	TGTGCCAGCAGTTTTTTAGGACAGGGAGATCAGCCCCAGCATTTT	CASSFLGQGDQPQHF
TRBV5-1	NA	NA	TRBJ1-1	TGCGCCAGCAGCTTAACAGGGAACACTGAAGCTTTCTTT	CASSLTGNTEAFF
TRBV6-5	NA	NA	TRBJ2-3	TGTGCCAGCTCCCCGGGTCTTCGCACAGATACGCAGTATTTT	CASSPGLRTDTQYF
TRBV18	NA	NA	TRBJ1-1	TGTGCCAGCTCACCCATCCGGGCTGAAGCTTTCTTT	CASSPIRAEAFF
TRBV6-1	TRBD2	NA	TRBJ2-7	TGTGCCAGCAGCAGAACTAGCGGGGGGCCCTACGAGCAGTACTTC	CASSRTSGGPYEQYF
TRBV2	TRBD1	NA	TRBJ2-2	TGTGCCAGCAGCGGGGACAGGGGTAACACCGGGGAGCTGTTTTTT	CASSGDRGNTGELFF
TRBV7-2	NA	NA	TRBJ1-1	TGTGCCAGCAGCTTAGTAAGGGGGAGGAACACTGAAGCTTTCTTT	CASSLVRGRNTEAFF
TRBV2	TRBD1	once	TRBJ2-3	TGTGCCAGCAGTCCTGACAGGGGGTTCGGTACGCAGTATTTT	CASSPDRGFGTQYF